This record covers a single T cell receptor beta chain. As yet, its antigen is unknown. MiXCR, applied by TCRdb to the reads, yields one record per CDR3 protein. This table holds 700,000 to 950,000 distinct CDR3 sequences, around a third found once. The data are from a study of T cell repertoires in cytomegalovirus infection. Findings of the study overall: The study found HLA-C-restricted CMV-specific TCR beta clonotypes dominating the ex vivo response.

The sample was cultured CD8+ T cells from PBMCs, taken from culture after CMV antigen stimulation. The source is a human donor in good health (CMV status not recorded). Some clones in this sample may be carry-over from other donors' samples.

The CDR3 bases are TGCAGCATAAGACAGGGATCCTACAATGAGCAGTTCTTC. Protein: CSIRQGSYNEQFF. The chain uses TRBV29-1 and TRBJ2-1, with 7 bases aligning to TRBD1. The CDR3 runs to 13 residues. Germline values: CDR1 SQVTM, CDR2 ANQGSEA. J lost 1 base, V lost 8 bases, and 5 bases had no gene match.